The TCR beta chain described here comes from a study of OX40 agonist ivuxolimab in advanced cancers. Study context: Of mixed ages from 23 to 79 and averaging approximately 60 years, the group was approximately 80% male.

Libraries were prepared by immunoSEQ multiplex PCR; TCRdb keeps only in-frame clonotypes and omits some of them. The sample contains around 53,000 clones, 84% of which appear only once. The CDR3 spans 16 residues. V was clipped by 3 bases and J by 1 base; unmatched bases: 6. Germline CDR1 reads LNHDA; CDR2 reads SQIVND (reference sequence). The rearrangement links TRBV19 to TRBJ2-3; TRBD2 matches 8 bases. The receptor's source is an adult with an advanced solid tumor such as melanoma, head and neck, liver or kidney cancer. The specimen was CD4+ or CD8+ T cells sorted from blood, collected in a trial of the OX40 agonist ivuxolimab. Written as DNA, the CDR3 is TGTGCCAGTAGTATGCTCGGGGGGGTAGGCACAGATACGCAGTATTTT. Its translation: CASSMLGGVGTDTQYF.